The next 3 T cell receptor beta chains were all read from a single sample in a study of graft-versus-host responses after intestinal transplantation. Data came from immunoSEQ multiplex PCR; TCRdb stores just in-frame clones and leaves some out. The data hold over 10,000 clones, with approximately 93% observed a single time. Sequenced material: PBMCs, taken about 1,000 days after intestinal transplantation. The receptors here all came from a human patient who received an intestinal transplant, so some T cells may come from the graft donor.

This clone appeared a single time. The chain recombines TRBV11-2 with TRBJ2-1; TRBD2 aligns across 8 bases. The CDR3 has 15 amino acids. The junction had 10 bases not matched to a gene; V was cut back by 5 bases and J by 7 bases. Germline V lookup: CDR1 SGHAT, CDR2 FQNNGV. The chain's CDR3 is CASSRSGALQNEQFF. The CDR3 DNA follows: TGTGCCAGCAGCCGTAGCGGGGCCTTACAAAATGAGCAGTTCTTC.

This clone was seen once. The chain couples TRBV7-3 to TRBJ2-3; the D gene is possibly TRBD2 (7 bases). Trimming removed 1 base at V and 3 bases at J, with 11 bases between. CDR1 and CDR2 (germline): SGHTA, FQGTGA. This CDR3 contains 15 residues. The CDR3 coding sequence is TGTGCCAGCAGCTTAAGGGGGGGCCAGACAGATACGCAGTATTTT. Protein product: CASSLRGGQTDTQYF.

The chain carries TRBV4-2 and TRBJ1-5; D is possibly TRBD1 (6 bases). Germline V gene sequence: CDR1 LGHNA, CDR2 YNFKEQ. Trimming stripped 5 bases from V and 4 bases from J, with 9 bases between. The CDR3 is 13 amino acids. The CDR3 region is CASSFGQNQPQHF. As DNA, the CDR3 is TGTGCCAGCAGCTTCGGACAGAATCAGCCCCAGCATTTT.